This record covers a single T cell receptor (beta chain). Antigen unknown. Germline assignment: CDR1 SGHNT and CDR2 YENEEA. CDR3 size: 15 residues. Germline trimming cut 5 bases from V and 6 bases from J; bases unmatched to any gene: 12. The data were taken from a study of cytomegalovirus exposure and HLA in healthy donors. Overall study findings and caveats: Some TCR beta chains (around 160 of them) were listed as cytomegalovirus-associated.

Profiling relied on immunoSEQ multiplex PCR, and the TCRdb table lists in-frame clones only, not all of them. The repertoire includes roughly 75,000 clones, roughly 94% of them detected once, and about 2.1% sits in the top ten. The receptor was derived from a woman younger than 35 in good health and CMV-seronegative. The chain uses TRBV11-3 and TRBJ2-5, with 7 bases matching TRBD2. The sequencing input was PBMCs. CDR3 residues: CASSPRGTSVKTQYF. CDR3 DNA sequence: TGTGCCAGCAGCCCGAGAGGTACTAGCGTGAAGACCCAGTACTTC. Filled out from reference TRBV11-3 and TRBJ2-5, the complete variable domain reads EAGVVQSPRYKIIEKKQPVAFWCNPISGHNTLYWYLQNLGQGPELLIRYENEEAVDDSQLPKDRFSAERLKGVDSTLKIQPAELGDSAVYLCASSPRGTSVKTQYFGPGTRLLVL.